This T cell receptor (beta chain) was sequenced during a study of cytomegalovirus exposure and HLA in healthy donors (dated by TCRdb to between 2016 and 2019). In the study overall: An earlier analysis of several hundred of the donors reported approximately 270 Gb of sequence data and around 110 million unique TCR beta sequences from 150 million to 200 million T cells. Roughly 320 gigabases of sequencing data and roughly 81 million unique TCR sequences made up an early release that covered over 550 HLA-typed donors. Of the approximately 370 genotyped donors, 75% to 85% were placed in the genetic ancestry cluster associated with self-reported Caucasian donors. The study was designed to test whether signatures of past pathogen exposure could be identified by cataloging public T cell receptors. The study profiled the T cell repertoires of hundreds of subjects by immunosequencing and related them to cytomegalovirus serostatus. In addition to the first cohort of around 670 subjects, a separate validation cohort of under 150 different subjects was used. High-throughput TCR immunosequencing, statistical association of individual TCRs with disease status, and machine learning were combined to predict cytomegalovirus infection status. A later analysis re-analyzed previously published TCR beta repertoires from 550 to 700 donors and added high-resolution HLA genotyping to study TCR occurrence patterns. The later analysis used no new phenotypic data to find candidate immune exposures, relying instead on TCR beta sequences and their occurrence across donors. An earlier analysis of 500 to 650 of the donors applied high-throughput TCR beta sequencing to assess whether each TCR beta V gene segment acted as functional or pseudogenic. Donor age, sex, ethnicity and CMV serostatus were compiled together with the repertoire data. In a later genetic analysis, genome-wide SNP genotypes for about three fifths of the 666 donors were used, and that subset was treated as a discovery cohort. All discovery cohort repertoires had been generated on a single sequencing platform. Both class I and class II loci were covered by HLA typing, at four-digit resolution. The number of donors typed differed by locus, with about 620-630 for A, B, C, DRB1 and DQB1, 522 for DQA1, under 610 for DPA1, and approximately 470 for DPB1. A few DR-DQ haplotypes were handled as single units for association and clustering because linkage in the cohort was strong. Among some 400 genotyped donors of the cohort, an average of around 240,000 unique TCR beta nucleotide sequences were sequenced per donor, roughly a sixth of them non-productive. The paper's findings and limits, for the study overall: The only immune exposure information available for the cohort was CMV serostatus. A further reported finding was that TCR beta sequences accurately predicted the HLA-A and HLA-B alleles for most subjects in the first cohort. This cohort had only TCR beta chains sequenced, and the lack of alpha or paired-chain data limited which features could be detected. The sequencing pipeline was judged likely to have produced a cluster of highly shared sequence variants as a technical artifact. In vitro tests confirmed that a few of the cytomegalovirus-associated TCR beta chains recognize cytomegalovirus antigens. Broadly in line with IMGT annotations, most TCR beta V segments showed up in productive rearrangements about 90% or about 30% of the time in an earlier analysis of under 700 of the donors. The classifier was reported to diagnose cytomegalovirus status with high specificity and sensitivity in both the original and validation cohorts. When HLA alleles, especially DR and DQ, strongly co-occurred, attributing TCR associations to individual alleles was difficult. Because HLA typing was missing for some donors at each locus, association tests included only the typed subset. A later analysis found that most CMV-associated TCR beta chains appeared HLA-restricted, with HLA associations seemingly driven largely by CMV exposure. In a later analysis, TCR association rates were found to vary across HLA loci, with the most associated TCRs seen for DRB1 alleles and the fewest for HLA-C alleles. V-gene and J-gene trimming of TCR beta chains was associated with a missense DCLRE1C variant in a later genetic analysis, and the association was replicated in an independent cohort. It was suggested by the authors that the approach could potentially be generalized to other disease states and immunological phenotypes. Because counts were too low, roughly 18 rarely observed V segments, including chromosome 9 orphons, were left out of the earlier analysis of a few hundred of the donors. The 87-base-pair reads could not distinguish some IMGT-functional V segments, including TRBV6-2 and TRBV6-3, so those segments were excluded. Several of the top co-occurrence clusters appeared to be linked to parvovirus B19, influenza, CMV and Epstein-Barr virus, according to a later analysis. Compared with equally common non-associated chains, HLA-associated TCR beta chains in a later analysis were more clonally expanded and had lower generation probabilities. A total of fewer than 200 TCR beta chains were listed by the study as associated with cytomegalovirus. Correlated functional status among segregating V segments might be attributable to linkage disequilibrium, but an unknown experimental factor could not be ruled out. At a false discovery rate of 0.05, a later analysis linked around 17,000 TCR beta sequences to specific HLA alleles. According to a later genetic analysis, donors in an Asian-associated ancestry cluster had fewer N-insertions in productive TCRs than the approximately 650-donor mean. Sequencing depth was assumed to be roughly uniform across donors in the presence/absence analyses, though that assumption may not hold. While some public TCRs were present in many individuals, most TCR sequences turned up only very rarely across donors.

Based on the germline V gene, the CDR1 and CDR2 sequences are SGHNT and YENEEA. V is pared back by 1 base and J by 8 bases, with 20 bases lying between the germline termini. Taken from cysteine to phenylalanine, the CDR3 has 16 residues. Only CDR3 DNA is held: 48 bases, read in frame from base 1. Receptor libraries were prepared by the immunoSEQ multiplex PCR assay. A mixture of 60 forward primers for TCR Vbeta segments and 13 reverse primers for TCR Jbeta segments was used in the multiplex PCR. A multiplex PCR assay on genomic DNA amplified the CDR3 region of rearranged TCR beta genes. The amplified TCR beta libraries were sequenced on the Illumina HiSeq System as 87-base-pair reads. In the original analysis: In a later analysis, some 80 million unique TCR beta chains were counted across the roughly 610 repertoires, and approximately 9.9 million of these chains were shared by at least two donors. To remove PCR and sequencing errors, raw reads were error-corrected and collapsed into unique sequences using a nearest-neighbor algorithm that merged closely related sequences. Alignment of CDR3 sequences to IMGT reference sequences was used to assign V, D and J gene segments. Each retained sequence needed at least a six-nucleotide match to both a V gene segment and a J gene segment. A rearrangement was called productive if the CDR3 had no stop codons and remained in frame with V and J, and every other rearrangement was called non-productive. Following IMGT convention, CDR3 was defined as the stretch from the second conserved V-encoded cysteine to the conserved J-encoded phenylalanine. The earlier analysis of 587 of the donors excluded sequences that lacked an unambiguous match to a single V gene segment. In an earlier analysis of approximately 550 of the donors, V segments were called functional above 56.7% productive rearrangements and were called segregating when the between-donor standard deviation exceeded 5%. A statistical classification framework was built for diagnosing cytomegalovirus status from the catalog of TCR beta chain sequences. In a later analysis, V and J genes were assigned by comparing TCR nucleotide sequences against IMGT/GENE-DB human TR gene sequences. A later analysis assigned CDR3 sequences and most-parsimonious VDJ recombination scenarios with the TCRdist pipeline. A later analysis defined each TCR beta chain by its CDR3 amino acid sequence plus V-gene family, and excluded reads lacking a unique V-gene family. In a later analysis, 500 to 700 highly shared, low-generation-probability nucleotide sequences were removed to address suspected cross-contamination and a sequencing artifact. In a later analysis, a clonal expansion index was calculated for each public chain from normalized within-repertoire ranks of inferred template counts. In a later analysis, generation probabilities were computed using a VDJ recombination model fitted to out-of-frame rearrangements, and the results were checked against IGoR. In a later analysis, hypergeometric tests were used to score TCR-TCR, TCR-HLA and TCR-CMV co-occurrence, with a repertoire-size bias correction applied to TCR pairs. To estimate false discovery rates, a later analysis permuted the HLA or CMV assignments 20 times. In a later analysis, co-occurring TCRs were grouped using DBSCAN, with TCRdist sequence similarity added in when clustering inside HLA-allele-positive subsets. Co-occurrence clustering excluded repertoires with fewer than 30,000 or more than 120,000 public chains, plus five with anomalous nucleotide sharing. Sourced from immuneACCESS, this table was stored by TCRdb with only in-frame sequences that have V and J called. A share of the clones is absent; for the studies checked, an unresolved V gene accounts for under half, and the remainder has no known explanation. V and J calls and clone size follow that table, whereas D and trimming were derived from the DNA. The sample includes about 110,000 clones, with about two thirds observed a single time. 2.5% to 3% of the sample lies in the top ten.

In total, approximately 700 healthy bone marrow donors made up the cohort. At the time of sampling, all cohort members were nominally healthy, though unrecorded immune exposures were likely present. The donor tested CMV seronegative, placing the donor among the approximately 360 seronegative members of the cohort. A peripheral blood sample was provided by each donor, and peripheral blood mononuclear cells were used for TCR beta sequencing. The Qiagen DNeasy Blood Extraction Kit was used to extract genomic DNA from the blood cell samples. Details on this clone: The antigen it binds to is not known. No base quality information exists; no much larger clone differs at one position.

Source material: PBMCs. The chain is encoded by TRBV11-3 joined to TRBJ2-5; the D gene is perhaps TRBD1, from 5 matching bases. The origin of this receptor is a female donor in good health and CMV-seronegative. The CDR3: CASSLGRGHLIDTQYF. The nucleotide sequence reads as follows: TGTGCCAGCAGCTTAGGCCGAGGACACCTAATTGATACCCAGTACTTC.